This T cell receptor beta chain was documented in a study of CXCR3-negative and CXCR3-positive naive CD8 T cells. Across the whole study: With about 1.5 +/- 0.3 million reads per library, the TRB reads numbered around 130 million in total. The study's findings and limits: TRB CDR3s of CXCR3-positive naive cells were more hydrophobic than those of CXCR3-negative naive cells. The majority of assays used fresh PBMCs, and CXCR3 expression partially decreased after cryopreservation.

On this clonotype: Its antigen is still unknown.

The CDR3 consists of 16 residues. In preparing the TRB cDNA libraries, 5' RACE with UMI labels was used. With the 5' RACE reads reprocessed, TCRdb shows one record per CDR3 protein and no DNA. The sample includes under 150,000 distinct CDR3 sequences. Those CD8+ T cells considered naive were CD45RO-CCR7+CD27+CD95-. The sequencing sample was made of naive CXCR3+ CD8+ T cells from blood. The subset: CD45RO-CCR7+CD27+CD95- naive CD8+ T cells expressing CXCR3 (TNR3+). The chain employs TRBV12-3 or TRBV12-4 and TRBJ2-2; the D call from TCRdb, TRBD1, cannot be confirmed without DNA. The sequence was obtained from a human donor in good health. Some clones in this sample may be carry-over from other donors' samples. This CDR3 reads CASAATGGSNTGELFF.